Below, 4 T cell receptor beta chains from the same sample are listed, as sequenced in a study of T cell responses to AZD1222 COVID-19 vaccine. Only in-frame clones appear in the TCRdb table, and some are missing; sequencing was by immunoSEQ multiplex PCR. The profile shows under 200,000 clones, around 93% of them singletons. The source material was peripheral blood, sampled on day 0 of AZD1222 vaccination. These receptors were taken from an adult in good health.

V gene TRBV27 combines with J gene TRBJ2-5; D is tentatively TRBD1 or TRBD2 (5 bases each). V dropped 5 bases and J dropped 2 bases, with 12 bases sitting between them. The CDR3 totals 14 residues. Germline V gene sequence: CDR1 MNHEY, CDR2 SMNVEV (reference sequence). The chain's CDR3 is CASSPGWGQETQYF. CDR3 DNA: TGTGCCAGCAGTCCGGGTTGGGGGCAAGAGACCCAGTACTTC.

The V gene is TRBV19, the J gene TRBJ1-4, with D tentatively TRBD1 (5 bases). The length of the CDR3 is 14 residues. Germline assignment: CDR1 LNHDA and CDR2 SQIVND (reference sequence). V lost 2 bases and J 3 bases, leaving 7 bases between the germline ends. CDR3 sequence (DNA): TGTGCCAGTAGTATACAGGGCCCTAATGAAAAACTGTTTTTT. This encodes CASSIQGPNEKLFF.

The chain recombines TRBV15 with TRBJ2-5; no clear D gene. The germline CDR1 and CDR2 sequences are LNHNV and YYDKDF (reference sequence). V lost 1 base to trimming and J lost 5 bases, with 11 bases between them. This CDR3 spans 14 amino acids. Written as DNA, the CDR3 is TGTGCCACCAGCAGAGTGGGGTTGAGGGAGACCCAGTACTTC. This gives the protein CATSRVGLRETQYF.

This clone was detected only once. This chain links TRBV5-5 with TRBJ1-5; D is ambiguous. The CDR3 runs 14 residues. Between the trimmed V and J ends, which lost 3 bases and 5 bases, there was a span of 12 bases. CDR1 and CDR2 from the germline V gene are SGHKS and YYEKEE (reference sequence). The CDR3 nucleotides are TGTGCCAGCAGCTCCATTTTCCCGGATCAGCCCCAGCATTTT. As protein: CASSSIFPDQPQHF.